These T cell receptor beta chains were read from a single sample in a study of blood T cell repertoires in COVID-19. The table came from immunoSEQ multiplex PCR; TCRdb's copy has only in-frame clones and leaves some out. The sample consists of about 170,000 clones, roughly 85% of them appearing once. Source material: PBMCs or T cells enriched from blood (not recorded which). These receptors were obtained from a woman aged 70-85 years in a cohort exposed to, infected with or recovered from COVID-19 (not recorded which). Each CDR3 is given with its conserved first and last residue. The size field is filled for only some rows; it gives once, few, many or a size class.

TRBV7-9	-	TRBJ1-1	CASSAEPGQGASEAFF
TRBV6-2/TRBV6-3	-	TRBJ1-1	CASSPARRGMVNTEAFF
TRBV27	-	TRBJ1-2	CASSTTSGYRWSYGYTF
TRBV19	once	TRBJ2-1	CATTQGGGAYNEQFF
TRBV18	-	TRBJ2-7	CASSPGTSGRAGEQYF
TRBV28	-	TRBJ2-6	CASSGAARHVSGANVLTF
TRBV25-1	-	TRBJ1-2	CASSALTGAGGGGYTF
TRBV2	-	TRBJ2-7	CASSEAPGRVLLEQYF
TRBV15	-	TRBJ2-5	CATSWGREETQYF
TRBV18	-	TRBJ1-2	CASSPRDRNYGYTF
TRBV7-3	-	TRBJ2-7	CASSPTSGYIYEQYF
TRBV6-2/TRBV6-3	-	TRBJ1-1	CASSRTMLEAFF
TRBV9	-	TRBJ2-3	CASSVRGQSASTDTQYF
TRBV29-1	-	TRBJ2-2	CSASVVVGRTGELFF
TRBV29-1	-	TRBJ1-4	CSVGQGANGKLFF
TRBV3-1/TRBV3-2	-	TRBJ2-7	CASNSGSSGAYEQYF
TRBV29-1	few	TRBJ2-1	CSVERVRDEQFF
TRBV6-2/TRBV6-3	-	TRBJ2-1	CASSTVLATTEQFF
TRBV7-2	-	TRBJ1-5	CASSLRAGHNQPQHF
TRBV28	-	TRBJ2-1	CASSIGGTYNEQFF
TRBV5-1	-	TRBJ1-4	CASTGQGANEKLFF
TRBV5-6	few	TRBJ1-2	CASSFSRQGNTF
TRBV7-2	-	TRBJ1-3	CASSPVAGGSGNTIYF
TRBV5-6	-	TRBJ2-5	CASSSGETQYF